This TCR beta chain was identified during a study of vaccination effects on CD4 cells after COVID-19. Study-wide findings and caveats: After vaccination, at late timepoints, clones induced by infection and by vaccine contracted markedly.

Antigen-specific CD4+ T cell clonotypes were called by their expansion after viral peptide-pool culture in ViraFEST. It was after more than 8 days of culture that CD4+ T cells were isolated. Absence of prior SARS-CoV-2 infection characterized the vaccine recipients, who showed negative nucleocapsid antibodies. They grew roughly 2 million PBMC in each well, adding around 9 IU/ml IL-2 and approximately 10 ug/ml peptides. Here immunoSEQ multiplex PCR was the method, and the copy in TCRdb shows in-frame clones only, minus some. The sample holds about 41,000 clones, around 68% seen once. The CDR3 contains 12 residues. CDR1 and CDR2 from the germline V gene are MDHEN and SYDVKM. V lost 5 bases and J lost 2, with 7 bases in between. About this clone itself: Its specificity is not known.

The sample here was CD4+ T cells from PBMCs cultured with HCoV-OC43 spike peptides, taken before COVID-19 vaccination. Subset meaning: HCoV-OC43 spike overlapping peptide pool stimulation. This chain links TRBV28 with TRBJ2-7; D ambiguous. The sequence derives from a human donor who received a COVID-19 vaccine. The CDR3 spells CASSRSTYEQYF. CDR3 sequence (DNA): TGTGCCAGCAGTAGGTCTACCTACGAGCAGTACTTC.